This TCR beta chain was profiled in a study of Tregs in tolerant kidney transplant recipients. A remark on this clone: No antigen is known for it.

V was shortened by 1 base and J by 1 base, with 7 bases between the two germline ends. Germline CDR1 and CDR2: SGHNT and YYREEE (reference sequence). CDR3 length: 14 amino acids. Assay used: immunoSEQ multiplex PCR; TCRdb lists only in-frame clones, some missing. This sample has approximately 41,000 clones; 95% to 96% occur once, and the top ten carry around 0.4%. The V and J genes are TRBV5-4 and TRBJ2-3; D uncertain. Specimen: Tregs from blood cultured with allogeneic cells. This clonotype originated in a human donor in good health. CDR3 sequence reads: CASSLLAGTDTQYF. The CDR3 coding sequence is TGTGCCAGCAGCTTGTTAGCCGGCACAGATACGCAGTATTTT.